This T cell receptor beta chain was identified during a study of T cell responses to AZD1222 COVID-19 vaccine. Per the germline V gene, CDR1 is SGHAT and CDR2 is FQNNGV. The CDR3 is 15 residues long. J gave up 0 bases and V 4 bases, and 3 bases lay outside the gene matches. Here immunoSEQ multiplex PCR was the method, and the copy in TCRdb shows in-frame clones only, minus some. The top ten hold about 8% of the sample, which has around 140,000 clones, 70% to 90% seen once. The chain recombines TRBV11-2 with TRBJ1-1, with 9 bases fitting TRBD1. This specimen consisted of peripheral blood, obtained on day 0 of AZD1222 vaccination. The source of this sequence is an adult in good health. CDR3 in DNA: TGTGCCAGCAGCTCTGGGACAGGGTTGAACACTGAAGCTTTCTTT. Its translation is CASSSGTGLNTEAFF.